This T cell receptor beta chain was documented in a study of cytomegalovirus exposure and HLA in healthy donors. Some clones are missing from TCRdb's copy, which holds only in-frame ones; the method was immunoSEQ multiplex PCR. The profile covers roughly 350,000 clones, with more than 80% appearing a single time and roughly 0.8% taken by the ten largest. Germline V gene sequence: CDR1 SNHLY, CDR2 FYNNEI. V dropped 8 bases and J dropped 3; count of bases not matched to a gene: 12. This CDR3 is 16 amino acids long. The gene calls are TRBV2 and TRBJ1-4; 7 bases align to TRBD1. The origin of this receptor is a woman younger than 35 in good health and CMV-seronegative. Sample: PBMCs. The CDR3 sequence is CASGLGQTVSNEKLFF. The CDR3 DNA follows: TGTGCCAGCGGGCTGGGACAGACCGTATCTAATGAAAAACTGTTTTTT.